This T cell receptor (beta chain) was found in a study of blood T cell repertoires in COVID-19. Only in-frame clones appear in the TCRdb table, and some are missing; sequencing was by immunoSEQ multiplex PCR. The sample lists over 130,000 clones, 85% seen once, with about 3.2% in the top ten. Looked up from germline, CDR1 is LNHDA and CDR2 is SQIVND (reference sequence). Trimming left V 5 bases short and J 1 base short, with 12 bases between. This CDR3 contains 16 residues. The origin of this receptor is a man aged 45 to 65 with acute or convalescent COVID-19. The chain employs TRBV19 and TRBJ2-6; D may be TRBD1 (5 bases). Material: peripheral blood. Here the CDR3 DNA reads TGTGCCAGTAGTTTTCTGGGGCGATCTGGGGCCAACGTCCTGACTTTC. It codes for CASSFLGRSGANVLTF.